This T cell receptor (beta chain) was found in a study of response to subunit inactivated influenza vaccine. In TCRdb, the RT-PCR reads were re-called with MiXCR into one record per CDR3 protein. This sample has approximately 520,000 distinct CDR3 sequences, with more than 15% found just once. There are a few counts of this clonotype. Germline assignment: CDR1 SQVTM and CDR2 ANQGSEA. V dropped 6 bases and J dropped 0 bases, with 24 bases sitting between them. The CDR3 runs to 18 residues. The V call is TRBV29-1, the J call TRBJ2-1; a weak D match, TRBD2 (6 bases). The TCR originated in a man in his fifties or sixties who received an inactivated influenza vaccine. The specimen comprised CD4+ T cells sorted from PBMCs, sampled roughly 24 months after vaccination. The CDR3: CSVRDFRGRPSSYNEQFF. The CDR3 nucleotides read TGCAGCGTGAGGGACTTCCGTGGACGTCCGAGCTCCTACAATGAGCAGTTCTTC.